Each of the 22 T cell receptor beta chains below was sequenced from the same sample in a study of T cell responses to AZD1222 COVID-19 vaccine. This table comes from immunoSEQ multiplex PCR, and its TCRdb copy is limited to in-frame clones, with some not included. The sample carries 92,000 or so clones, about 88% recorded once. The specimen comprised peripheral blood, sampled on day 0 of AZD1222 vaccination. The receptors were gathered from an adult in good health.

Points on this clone: Distinct nucleotide sequences in the sample also encode this CDR3. The V and J genes are TRBV30 and TRBJ1-2; D is ambiguous. Trimming removed 3 bases at V and 2 bases at J, with 4 bases between. Germline V gives CDR1 GTSNPN, CDR2 SVGIG (reference sequence). The CDR3 runs 11 residues. Here the CDR3 DNA reads TGTGCCTGGAGCGCGAACTATGGCTACACCTTC. Translated: CAWSANYGYTF.

This clone was detected a few times. V gene TRBV29-1 combines with J gene TRBJ1-4; 10 bases fit TRBD1. CDR3 length: 19 amino acids. The germline gives CDR1 SQVTM, CDR2 ANQGSEA. Trimming cost V 5 bases and J 0 bases; bases outside gene matches: 15. The CDR3 DNA reads as TGCAGCGTTAGGTTCGGGGACAGGGGTCCACTGGCAACTAATGAAAAACTGTTTTTT. Protein product: CSVRFGDRGPLATNEKLFF.

The CDR3: CSVVKIQGESFF. The DNA of the CDR3 is TGCAGCGTTGTGAAAATCCAGGGGGAGTCTTTCTTT. The chain links TRBV29-1 to TRBJ1-1; 7 bases are a match to TRBD1. The CDR3 is made up of 12 amino acids. Looked up from germline, CDR1 is SQVTM and CDR2 is ANQGSEA. The V segment lost 4 bases and the J segment 12 bases; nucleotides outside the gene matches: 11.

The chain is built from TRBV5-1 and TRBJ1-6, with D possibly matching TRBD1 (6 bases). CDR3 length equals 14 residues. Trimming removed 3 bases at V and 7 bases at J, with 11 bases between. Germline lookup yields CDR1 SGHRS and CDR2 YFSETQ. CDR3 DNA sequence: TGCGCCAGCAGCTGGGGGGGGCCAAATTCACCCCTCCACTTT. This codes for CASSWGGPNSPLHF.

This chain connects TRBV28 to TRBJ1-2; 9 positions agree with TRBD1. V lost 6 bases to trimming and J lost 4 bases; unmatched junction nucleotides: 9. Germline V lookup: CDR1 MDHEN, CDR2 SYDVKM. The CDR3 contains 15 residues. CDR3 nucleotides: TGTGCCAGCAGGCTAGGGACAGGGAATGTCTATGGCTACACCTTC. Residues: CASRLGTGNVYGYTF.

In DNA, the CDR3 is TGCGCCAGCAGCCTGAGCTTTCTTGCAACTAATGAAAAACTGTTTTTT. Its translation: CASSLSFLATNEKLFF. The chain couples TRBV4-3 to TRBJ1-4; no definite D call. Trimming took off 4 bases at V and 0 bases at J, with 12 bases between the two ends. Germline values: CDR1 LGHNA, CDR2 YSLEER. The CDR3 sequence is 16 residues long.

The chain carries TRBV21-1 and TRBJ1-5. TRBV21-1 is assigned pseudogene status. This CDR3 is built from 14 residues. The CDR3 protein is CASSLRPSNQPQHF. The CDR3 DNA is TGTGCCAGCAGCCTGCGACCTAGCAATCAGCCCCAGCATTTT.

The genes are TRBV11-3 and TRBJ2-7, with 7 nucleotides matching TRBD2. CDR1 and CDR2 (germline): SGHNT, YENEEA. The CDR3 runs 13 residues. J was trimmed by 6 bases and V by 8 bases; bases with no gene match: 10. CDR3 region: CASGGEGRVEQYF. The CDR3 nucleotides read TGTGCCAGCGGAGGGGAGGGCCGGGTCGAGCAGTACTTC.

The chain employs TRBV4-2 and TRBJ2-1; 8 bases map to TRBD2. This CDR3 region has 13 residues. Losses at the gene ends were 1 base for V and 11 bases for J; bases not matched to a gene: 4. In germline, CDR1 is LGHNA, CDR2 YNFKEQ. CDR3 protein: CASSQAGGEKQFF. CDR3 coding DNA: TGTGCCAGCAGCCAAGCCGGGGGGGAAAAGCAGTTCTTC.

This rearrangement joins TRBV7-3 to TRBJ2-5, with TRBD2 identical over 10 bases. Unmatched junction bases numbered 6, after V lost 1 base and J lost 4 bases. The CDR3 sequence is 16 residues long. Per the germline V gene, CDR1 is SGHTA and CDR2 is FQGTGA. The CDR3 nucleotides are TGTGCCAGCAGCTTAATGGGTAGCGGGGGGTTAGAGACCCAGTACTTC. This encodes CASSLMGSGGLETQYF. The full variable domain, with the rest looked up from reference TRBV7-3 and TRBJ2-5, is GAGVSQTPSNKVTEKGKYVELRCDPISGHTALYWYRQSLGQGPEFLIYFQGTGAADDSGLPNDRFFAVRPEGSVSTLKIQRTERGDSAVYLCASSLMGSGGLETQYFGPGTRLLVL.

The V gene is TRBV27, the J gene TRBJ1-5; D is unclear. Trimming pared 4 bases from V and 1 base from J, leaving 5 bases between. The CDR3 consists of 13 residues. The V gene's germline CDR1 is MNHEY and CDR2 SMNVEV (reference sequence). CDR3 protein: CASSWNSNQPQHF. CDR3 DNA: TGTGCCAGCAGTTGGAACAGCAATCAGCCCCAGCATTTT.

The chain uses TRBV7-6 and TRBJ2-2; D is uncertain. The CDR3 is made up of 15 amino acids. Trimming removed 3 bases at V and 5 bases at J, with 13 bases between. Germline CDR1 and CDR2: SGHVS and FNYEAQ. The CDR3 DNA sequence: TGTGCCAGCAGCTTTTATGGGCAAGAGACCGGGGAGCTGTTTTTT. Its protein is CASSFYGQETGELFF.

The chain is built from TRBV2 and TRBJ1-5; D uncertain. Germline assignment: CDR1 SNHLY and CDR2 FYNNEI. The CDR3 contains 18 residues. Trimming shortened V by 0 bases and J by 0 bases, and 15 bases separated the two germline ends. CDR3 sequence (DNA): TGTGCCAGCAGTGAAGCGCTGGGATCCTACTATAGCAATCAGCCCCAGCATTTT. Protein sequence: CASSEALGSYYSNQPQHF.

The chain couples TRBV4-2 to TRBJ1-2; 9 nucleotides match TRBD1. The CDR3 totals 16 residues. Germline-derived CDR1 and CDR2 are LGHNA and YNFKEQ. Unmatched junction bases numbered 14, after V lost 4 bases and J lost 8 bases. The CDR3 coding sequence is TGTGCCAGCAGCCCAGGGATCGGACAGGGGATCAGCGGCTACACCTTC. Protein sequence: CASSPGIGQGISGYTF.

The V gene is TRBV30, the J gene TRBJ2-1, with 8 positions matching TRBD2. V was clipped by 7 bases and J by 4 bases; unmatched bases: 12. This CDR3 spans 15 amino acids. CDR1 and CDR2 from the germline V gene are GTSNPN and SVGIG (reference sequence). For the CDR3, the DNA is TGTGCCTTGGCCCAGGGGAGCGGGGGATACAATGAGCAGTTCTTC. Translated: CALAQGSGGYNEQFF.

This clone was found once. The chain uses TRBV3-1 (or the pseudogene TRBV3-2) and TRBJ1-5; TRBD1 agrees at 7 bases. The CDR3 runs 13 residues. J lost 8 bases, V lost 0 bases, and 1 base had no gene match. Germline V lookup: CDR1 LGHDT, CDR2 YNNKEL (reference sequence). The DNA of the CDR3 is TGTGCCAGCAGCCAAGACAGGGGGGAGCCCCAGCATTTT. Translating it yields CASSQDRGEPQHF.

This clone is medium-sized within its sample. The chain links TRBV20-1 to TRBJ1-2; possible D gene TRBD1, 6 bases. The V gene's germline CDR1 is DFQATT and CDR2 SNEGSKA (reference sequence). Trimming pared 3 bases from V and 10 bases from J, leaving 21 bases between. The CDR3 length is 14 residues. The CDR3 loop is CSASRRGSDVDYTF. Written as DNA, the CDR3 is TGCAGTGCTAGTAGGAGGGGGTCCGACGTGGACTACACCTTC.

V and J are TRBV28 and TRBJ1-3, with unresolved D. V was pared by 1 base and J by 1 base, with 5 bases between. Germline V CDR1 and CDR2: MDHEN, SYDVKM. The CDR3 covers 14 residues. The CDR3 DNA is TGTGCCAGCAGTTTATCGGATTCTGGAAACACCATATATTTT. Translating it yields CASSLSDSGNTIYF.

This chain uses TRBV7-9 with TRBJ1-4; TRBD1 might be the D (5 bases). The germline gives CDR1 SEHNR, CDR2 FQNEAQ (reference sequence). The V end lost 3 bases, the J end lost 5 bases, and 7 bases lay between the germline ends. This CDR3 comprises 13 residues. The CDR3: CASSFSGNEKLFF. The CDR3 nucleotides are TGTGCCAGCAGCTTTTCAGGGAATGAAAAACTGTTTTTT.

In its sample, this clone was seen once. The rearrangement links TRBV25-1 to TRBJ1-5, with 8 positions matching TRBD1. This CDR3 spans 14 amino acids. The V and J ends lost 4 bases and 10 bases, in that order; junction bases with no gene match: 9. The germline V gene has CDR1 MGHDK and CDR2 SYGVNS. The CDR3 nucleotides read TGTGCCAGCAGTGGCGGGACAGGAGTTGGTCCCCAGCATTTT. It specifies CASSGGTGVGPQHF.

The chain uses TRBV12-3 or TRBV12-4 and TRBJ1-1; D is unresolved. Trimming cost V 6 bases and J 9 bases, with 11 bases left between them. There are 11 residues in the CDR3. Written as DNA, the CDR3 is TGTGCCAGCAGCCCGGGCCGGAAAGCTTTCTTT. Its translation: CASSPGRKAFF.

The V gene is TRBV7-9, the J gene TRBJ1-2; D perhaps matches TRBD1 (6 bases). The CDR3 covers 13 residues. Trimming shortened V by 3 bases and J by 8 bases, and 13 bases separated the two germline ends. Germline-derived CDR1 and CDR2 are SEHNR and FQNEAQ (reference sequence). Here the CDR3 reads CASSFLQGSGYTF. For the CDR3, the DNA is TGTGCCAGCAGCTTTTTACAGGGCAGCGGCTACACCTTC.